A selection of T cell receptor beta chains follows, all from one sample in a study of T cells in localized non-small cell lung cancer. Only in-frame clones appear in the TCRdb table, and some are missing; sequencing was by immunoSEQ multiplex PCR. The sample includes just over 15,000 clones, more than 75% seen only once; the top ten take 25% to 30%. The sequenced sample was peripheral blood mononuclear cells, obtained before any cancer treatment. The origin of the receptors is a male donor aged 60 or over with stage II lung adenocarcinoma. Both conserved end residues are part of each CDR3. Fields, in order: V gene, J gene, D gene, clone size, CDR3 DNA, CDR3 protein. A D gene is named only where the DNA matches it firmly. The size of a clone is reported for some rows only, either as once, few or many, or as a class for expanded clones.

>TRBV9|TRBJ1-1|-|-
TGTGCCAGCAGCATCGGACGGACGAACACTGAAGCTTTCTTT
CASSIGRTNTEAFF
>TRBV6-5|TRBJ2-7|TRBD1|-
TGTGCCAGCAGCAGCCTATCTACAGGGGGCGGTGAGCAGTACTTC
CASSSLSTGGGEQYF
>TRBV7-8|TRBJ2-1|-|-
TGTGCCAGCAGCTCCGACAGAAGGGGAGATGAGCAGTTCTTC
CASSSDRRGDEQFF
>TRBV5-4|TRBJ2-5|TRBD1|-
TGTGCCAGCAGCTTGTCACAGGGGAGCGAGACCCAGTACTTC
CASSLSQGSETQYF
>TRBV28|TRBJ1-2|TRBD1|-
TGTGCCAGCAGTTCCCGGACAGGGTCGAGGGGCTACACCTTC
CASSSRTGSRGYTF
>TRBV20-1|TRBJ2-1|-|-
TGCAGTGCTACCCAGGGGGGCGAGCAGTTCTTC
CSATQGGEQFF
>TRBV2|TRBJ1-2|-|-
TGTGCCAGCAGTTGGACGGGGACGGGAGAGAACTATGGCTACACCTTC
CASSWTGTGENYGYTF
>TRBV29-1|TRBJ2-2|-|-
TGCAGCGTTCAAGGGCAGACTTACACCGGGGAGCTGTTTTTT
CSVQGQTYTGELFF
>TRBV5-6|TRBJ2-1|TRBD2|-
TGTGCCAGCAGCTCCACTTCTAGCGGGAGTAGAGATGAGCAGTTCTTC
CASSSTSSGSRDEQFF
>TRBV6-4|TRBJ2-3|TRBD1|-
TGTGCCAGCAGTGACCGAGGGGACAGTCTGGATACGCAGTATTTT
CASSDRGDSLDTQYF
>TRBV5-1|TRBJ1-1|-|once
TGCGCCAGCAGCTTGGCCGGAGGGGCCCAGAACACTGAAGCTTTCTTT
CASSLAGGAQNTEAFF
>TRBV19|TRBJ1-1|-|-
TGTGCCAGTAGTATAGAAAGGGCAGGGGCCAACACTGAAGCTTTCTTT
CASSIERAGANTEAFF
>TRBV27|TRBJ1-5|-|-
TGTGCCAGCAGTAGGCAGGGCGATCAGCCCCAGCATTTT
CASSRQGDQPQHF
>TRBV27|TRBJ2-7|-|-
TGTGCCAGCAGTTCTGGACAGCGCTCACCAAGGGGTTACGAGCAGTACTTC
CASSSGQRSPRGYEQYF
>TRBV29-1|TRBJ2-3|-|-
TGCAGCTCTACGGGGTTAGATACGCAGTATTTT
CSSTGLDTQYF
>TRBV5-1|TRBJ2-3|TRBD2|-
TGCGCCAGCAGCTTGGAACTAGCGGGGGCCGCGGGGACGCAGTATTTT
CASSLELAGAAGTQYF